One and the same sample provided the 10 T cell receptor beta chains below, sequenced in a study of beta chain features in type 1 diabetes. What was sequenced were expressed TCRB transcripts, since all of the isolated RNA had been reverse transcribed. Data came from immunoSEQ multiplex PCR; TCRdb stores just in-frame clones and leaves some out. Of under 800,000 clones listed, roughly 15% are singletons. Sequenced: naive CD4+ T cells from blood. The receptors shown here come from a man between 18 and 29 years old in good health.

This clone was counted a few times. Distinct nucleotide sequences in the sample also encode this CDR3. The chain recombines TRBV2 with TRBJ1-1; 8 bases line up with TRBD1. V shed 2 bases, J shed 5 bases, and the junction held 7 bases outside the gene matches. Per the germline V gene, CDR1 is SNHLY and CDR2 is FYNNEI. This CDR3 comprises 15 residues. The CDR3 spells CASSERQGTGTEAFF. CDR3 nucleotide sequence: TGTGCCAGCAGTGAAAGACAGGGGACGGGGACTGAAGCTTTCTTT.

Only a few counts were recorded for this clone. The chain uses TRBV18 and TRBJ2-2, with 9 bases that match TRBD2. CDR3 length: 16 amino acids. In germline, CDR1 is KGHSH, CDR2 LQKENI. V shed 3 bases and J 2 bases; nucleotides not matched to a gene: 4. The chain's CDR3 is CASSPPSGVNTGELFF. The CDR3 nucleotides are TGTGCCAGCTCACCGCCTAGCGGGGTCAACACCGGGGAGCTGTTTTTT.

This clone occurred a few times. The V and J genes are TRBV15 and TRBJ2-5, with TRBD1 as a possible D gene (5 bases). The CDR3 contains 14 residues. Germline CDR1 is LNHNV and CDR2 is YYDKDF (reference sequence). V lost 0 bases, J lost 7 bases, and 12 bases lay in between. The CDR3 sequence is CATSRDQVQGTQYF. CDR3 in DNA: TGTGCCACCAGCAGAGATCAGGTCCAGGGGACCCAGTACTTC.

This clone is a singleton in its sample. Other nucleotide sequences in the sample specify the same CDR3. The chain is built from TRBV9 and TRBJ2-7; D unresolved. This CDR3 has 14 amino acids. Trimming removed 0 bases at V and 1 base at J, with 8 bases between. Germline V gives CDR1 SGDLS, CDR2 YYNGEE. The CDR3 nucleotides read TGTGCCAGCAGCGTAGAGGGTACGTCCTACGAGCAGTACTTC. This gives the protein CASSVEGTSYEQYF.

This clone has more than one count but fewer than ten. This chain uses TRBV7-2 with TRBJ2-2; D gene ambiguous. CDR3 size: 14 residues. V was clipped by 1 base and J by 4 bases, with 7 bases between them. Germline V gene lookup returns CDR1 SGHTA and CDR2 FQGNSA. The CDR3 protein is CASSLVSFTGELFF. The CDR3 DNA reads TGTGCCAGCAGCTTAGTTTCTTTCACCGGGGAGCTGTTTTTT.

The count of this clone is one. The chain has TRBV11-2 and TRBJ2-2, with D unclear. CDR1 is SGHAT, CDR2 FQNNGV, per germline. The CDR3 contains 15 residues. Trimming pared 4 bases from V and 5 bases from J, leaving 14 bases between. CDR3 in amino acids: CASSSSRRQTGELFF. CDR3 sequence (DNA): TGTGCCAGCAGCTCCAGCCGAAGGCAAACCGGGGAGCTGTTTTTT.

Only a few counts were recorded for this clone. The J gene is TRBJ2-2, the V gene TRBV7-2, with a tentative D call TRBD1 (6 bases). V was cut by 2 bases and J by 9 bases, with 7 bases left in between. The CDR3 consists of 12 residues. Per germline, CDR1 SGHTA and CDR2 FQGNSA. The DNA for the CDR3 is TGTGCCAGCAGCTTAACAGGGCGGGAGCTGTTTTTT. Its protein product is CASSLTGRELFF.

The V and J genes are TRBV14 and TRBJ2-2; maybe TRBD2 (5 bases). The V and J ends lost 6 bases and 1 base respectively, with 12 bases between them. CDR1 is SGHDN and CDR2 is FVKESK in the germline V gene. The CDR3 runs 15 residues. CDR3 DNA: TGTGCCAGCAGATTACGGGATAAGAACACCGGGGAGCTGTTTTTT. Protein: CASRLRDKNTGELFF.

A note on this clone: The sample has other DNA sequences that encode this CDR3 too. The chain couples TRBV10-3 to TRBJ1-1; 8 nucleotides match TRBD1. This CDR3 comprises 13 residues. Per the germline V gene, CDR1 is ENHRY and CDR2 is SYGVKD. J was trimmed by 1 base and V by 6 bases; bases with no gene match: 1. The CDR3 sequence: CAISGQGNTEAFF. Written as DNA, the CDR3 is TGTGCCATCAGCGGACAGGGGAACACTGAAGCTTTCTTT.

This clone was detected only a few times. The gene calls are TRBV7-2 and TRBJ1-5, with 10 bases aligning to TRBD1. With 5 bases clipped from V and 5 bases from J, the junction kept 6 bases outside the gene matches. Germline V gives CDR1 SGHTA, CDR2 FQGNSA. The CDR3 sequence is 15 residues long. The CDR3 DNA reads as TGTGCCAGCAGCCCAGGGACAGGGGTCGATCAGCCCCAGCATTTT. Its protein product is CASSPGTGVDQPQHF.